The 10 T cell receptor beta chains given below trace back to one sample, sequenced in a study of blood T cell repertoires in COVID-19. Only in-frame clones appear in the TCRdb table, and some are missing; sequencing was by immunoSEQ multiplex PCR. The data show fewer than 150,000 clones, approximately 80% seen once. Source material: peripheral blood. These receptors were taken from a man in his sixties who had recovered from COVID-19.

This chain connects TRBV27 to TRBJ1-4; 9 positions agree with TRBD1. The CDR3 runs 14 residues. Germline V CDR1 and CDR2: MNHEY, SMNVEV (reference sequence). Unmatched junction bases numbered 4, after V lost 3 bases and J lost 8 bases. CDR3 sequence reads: CASSFGTGYEKLFF. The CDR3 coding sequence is TGTGCCAGCAGTTTTGGGACAGGGTACGAAAAACTGTTTTTT.

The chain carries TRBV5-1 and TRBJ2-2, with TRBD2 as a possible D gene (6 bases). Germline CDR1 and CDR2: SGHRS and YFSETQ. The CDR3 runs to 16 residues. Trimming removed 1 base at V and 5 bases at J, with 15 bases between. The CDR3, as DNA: TGCGCCAGCAGCTTGAGAATTGGTGCGGGAACCGGGGAGCTGTTTTTT. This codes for CASSLRIGAGTGELFF. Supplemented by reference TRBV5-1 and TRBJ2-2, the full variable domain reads KAGVTQTPRYLIKTRGQQVTLSCSPISGHRSVSWYQQTPGQGLQFLFEYFSETQRNKGNFPGRFSGRQFSNSRSEMNVSTLELGDSALYLCASSLRIGAGTGELFFGEGSRLTVL.

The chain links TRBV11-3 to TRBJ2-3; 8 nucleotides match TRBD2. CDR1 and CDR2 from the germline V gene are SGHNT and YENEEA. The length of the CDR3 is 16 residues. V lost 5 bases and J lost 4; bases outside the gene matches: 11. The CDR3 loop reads CASSPRSGSVADTQYF. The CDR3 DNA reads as TGTGCCAGCAGCCCCCGGAGCGGGAGTGTAGCAGATACGCAGTATTTT.

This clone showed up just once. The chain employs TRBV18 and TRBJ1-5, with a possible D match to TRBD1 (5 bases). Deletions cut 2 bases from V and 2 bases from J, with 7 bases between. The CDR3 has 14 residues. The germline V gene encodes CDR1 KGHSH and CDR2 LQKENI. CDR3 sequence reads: CASSPTGGNQPQHF. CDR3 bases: TGTGCCAGCTCACCAACAGGAGGCAATCAGCCCCAGCATTTT.

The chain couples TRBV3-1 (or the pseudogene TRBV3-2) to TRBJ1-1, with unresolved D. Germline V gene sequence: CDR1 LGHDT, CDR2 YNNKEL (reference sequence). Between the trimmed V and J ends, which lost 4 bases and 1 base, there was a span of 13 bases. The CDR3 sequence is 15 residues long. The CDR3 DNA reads TGTGCCAGCAGCCCCATTTTACAGCAGAACACTGAAGCTTTCTTT. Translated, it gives CASSPILQQNTEAFF.

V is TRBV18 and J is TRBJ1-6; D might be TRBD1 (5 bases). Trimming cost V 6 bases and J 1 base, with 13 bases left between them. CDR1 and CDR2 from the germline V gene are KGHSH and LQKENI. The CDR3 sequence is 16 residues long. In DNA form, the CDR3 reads TGTGCCAGCTCGCCCGGCGGGGCTTCCTATAATTCACCCCTCCACTTT. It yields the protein CASSPGGASYNSPLHF.

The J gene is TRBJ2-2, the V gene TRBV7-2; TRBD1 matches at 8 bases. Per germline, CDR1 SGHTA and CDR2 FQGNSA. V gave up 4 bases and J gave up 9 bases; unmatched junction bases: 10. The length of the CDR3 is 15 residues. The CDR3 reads CASSSGGQGGRELFF. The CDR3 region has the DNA TGTGCCAGCAGCTCAGGGGGCCAGGGCGGCCGGGAGCTGTTTTTT. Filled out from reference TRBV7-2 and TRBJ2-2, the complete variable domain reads GAGVSQSPSNKVTEKGKDVELRCDPISGHTALYWYRQSLGQGLEFLIYFQGNSAPDKSGLPSDRFSAERTGGSVSTLTIQRTQQEDSAVYLCASSSGGQGGRELFFGEGSRLTVL.

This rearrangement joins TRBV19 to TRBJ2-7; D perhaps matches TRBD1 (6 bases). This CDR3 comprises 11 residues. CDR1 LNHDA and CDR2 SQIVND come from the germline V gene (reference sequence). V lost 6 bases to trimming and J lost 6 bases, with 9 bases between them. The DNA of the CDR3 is TGTGCCAGTAGGCAGGGGACCGAGCAGTACTTC. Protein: CASRQGTEQYF.

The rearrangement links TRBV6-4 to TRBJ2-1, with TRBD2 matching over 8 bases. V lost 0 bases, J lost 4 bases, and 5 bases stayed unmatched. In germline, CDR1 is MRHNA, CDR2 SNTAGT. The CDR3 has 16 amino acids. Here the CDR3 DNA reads TGTGCCAGCAGTGACTCGTTAGCGGGAAGGTACAATGAGCAGTTCTTC. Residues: CASSDSLAGRYNEQFF.

The CDR3 DNA is TGTGCCAGCAGCTTGGCGGTCACAGATACGCAGTATTTT. The encoded protein is CASSLAVTDTQYF. V and J are TRBV5-5 and TRBJ2-3, with D unresolved. The V gene's germline CDR1 is SGHKS and CDR2 YYEKEE (reference sequence). This CDR3 has 13 amino acids. Trimming shortened V by 0 bases and J by 2 bases, and 4 bases separated the two germline ends.